The clone carrying this T cell receptor beta chain was seen more than once but under ten times. Its antigen is still unknown. MiXCR, run by TCRdb on the RT-PCR reads, gives a single entry per CDR3 protein. The data contain 450,000 to 550,000 distinct CDR3 sequences, roughly 27% of them singletons. The data belong to a study of response to subunit inactivated influenza vaccine. The CDR3 is 14 residues long. Between the trimmed V and J ends, which lost 7 bases and 2 bases, there was a span of 11 bases. General observations from the study: The study's authors posited that every seasonal influenza vaccination enlists few new T cells.

This specimen consisted of CD4+ T cells sorted from PBMCs, obtained about 5 days after vaccination. The chain links TRBV12-3 or TRBV12-4 to TRBJ2-2, with D perhaps being TRBD1 or TRBD2 (5 bases each). The sequence was obtained from a man aged 50 to 59 who received an inactivated influenza vaccine. The CDR3 region is CASTGTRNTGELFF. Here the CDR3 DNA reads TGTGCCAGCACCGGGACGCGTAACACCGGGGAGCTGTTTTTT.